This T cell receptor beta chain was identified during a study of OX40 agonist ivuxolimab in advanced cancers. Study-wide background: Allowance was made for prior anti-PD-1, anti-PD-L1 or anti-CTLA-4 therapy, and about 40% had some. Study-wide findings and caveats: Some nonresponders additionally presented with little normalized T-cell clonal expansion. On average, CD8+ T cells had more expanded clones than CD4+.

Trimming took 7 bases from V and 4 from J, leaving 14 bases between them. Germline CDR1 reads MDHEN; CDR2 reads SYDVKM. CDR3 length: 13 amino acids. A few counts support this clone. What it binds is not known. Profiled with immunoSEQ multiplex PCR; TCRdb holds only in-frame clones, not every one. The sample has 50,000 to 75,000 clones, approximately 90% seen once. Sequenced here: CD4+ or CD8+ T cells sorted from blood, sampled in a trial of the OX40 agonist ivuxolimab. This receptor was identified in an adult with an advanced solid tumor such as melanoma, head and neck, liver or kidney cancer. The chain combines TRBV28 with TRBJ2-7, with D maybe TRBD1 (7 bases). This chain's CDR3 is CASNAGTVYEQYF. The CDR3 DNA is TGTGCCAGCAATGCGGGGACAGTTTACGAGCAGTACTTC.